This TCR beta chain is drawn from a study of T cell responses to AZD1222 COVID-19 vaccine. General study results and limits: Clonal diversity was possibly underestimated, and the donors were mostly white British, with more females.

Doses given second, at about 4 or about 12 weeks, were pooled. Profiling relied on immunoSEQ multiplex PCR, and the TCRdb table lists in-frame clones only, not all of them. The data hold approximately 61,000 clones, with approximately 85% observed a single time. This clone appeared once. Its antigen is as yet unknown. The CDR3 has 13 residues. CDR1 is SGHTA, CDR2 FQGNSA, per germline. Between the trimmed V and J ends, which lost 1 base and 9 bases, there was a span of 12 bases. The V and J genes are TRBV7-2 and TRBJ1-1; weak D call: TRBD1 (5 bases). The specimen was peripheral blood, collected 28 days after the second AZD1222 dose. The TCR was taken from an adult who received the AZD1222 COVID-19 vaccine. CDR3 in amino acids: CASSLVGGEKAFF. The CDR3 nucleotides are TGTGCCAGCAGCTTAGTTGGGGGGGAGAAAGCTTTCTTT.